Listed here are 20 T cell receptor beta chains from one sample, sequenced in a study of cytomegalovirus exposure and HLA in healthy donors. The PCR employed 60 Vbeta primers together with 13 Jbeta primers. Sequenced by immunoSEQ multiplex PCR; TCRdb stores in-frame clones only, minus some. Among 90,000 to 140,000 clones listed, over 75% were seen once. The specimen sequenced was PBMCs. Receptors originate from a man aged 25-45 years in good health and CMV-seropositive.

The CDR3 bases are TGCGCCAGCAGCCAAGGGAGGGGAGGGGGGAATTCACCCCTCCACTTT. This encodes CASSQGRGGGNSPLHF. The rearrangement links TRBV4-1 to TRBJ1-6; a weak D match, TRBD1 (6 bases). Germline V gives CDR1 MGHRA, CDR2 YSYEKL. CDR3 size: 16 residues. V lost 1 base to trimming and J lost 7 bases, with 14 bases between them.

The V gene is TRBV7-9, the J gene TRBJ1-3, with a tentative D call TRBD1 (6 bases). Germline loops: CDR1 SEHNR, CDR2 FQNEAQ (reference sequence). Between the trimmed V and J ends, which lost 5 bases and 1 base, there was a span of 15 bases. The CDR3 covers 16 residues. The CDR3 loop is CASSPSTGRSGNTIYF. CDR3 DNA: TGTGCCAGCAGCCCCAGTACAGGGCGTTCTGGAAACACCATATATTTT.

This clone has a handful of counts. The final CDR3 position lacks the conserved phenylalanine or tryptophan, pointing to a likely read error. This sequence joins TRBV4-1 and TRBJ1-1; no definite D call. The DNA end is more similar to TRBJ1-6, so the J call may be wrong. This CDR3 region has 12 residues. From germline, CDR1 is MGHRA and CDR2 YSYEKL. The CDR3: CASSQDLAGLHL. CDR3 nucleotides: TGCGCCAGCAGCCAAGATCTAGCGGGGCTCCACCTT.

This clone was found a few times. The chain is built from TRBV5-4 and TRBJ2-6; 11 nucleotides match TRBD1. The CDR3 extends over 17 amino acids. Germline V lookup: CDR1 SGHNT, CDR2 YYREEE (reference sequence). V was pared by 9 bases and J by 3 bases, with 11 bases of the junction left unmatched. The chain's CDR3 is CATNLDRGLGGANVLTF. CDR3 coding DNA: TGTGCCACCAACCTGGACAGGGGGCTAGGTGGGGCCAACGTCCTGACTTTC.

The V call is TRBV19, the J call TRBJ2-1; D remains ambiguous. Germline V lookup: CDR1 LNHDA, CDR2 SQIVND (reference sequence). The length of the CDR3 is 13 residues. Trimming shortened V by 5 bases and J by 2 bases, and 7 bases separated the two germline ends. The CDR3 DNA follows: TGTGCCAGTAGTGAGCGAACCTACAATGAGCAGTTCTTC. Protein sequence: CASSERTYNEQFF.

V and J are TRBV5-4 and TRBJ2-2; a possible D gene is TRBD2 (5 bases). The germline V gene has CDR1 SGHNT and CDR2 YYREEE (reference sequence). V gave up 0 bases and J gave up 0 bases, with 6 bases separating them. This CDR3 spans 15 amino acids. In DNA form, the CDR3 reads TGTGCCAGCAGCTTGGCGGGGACGAACACCGGGGAGCTGTTTTTT. The encoded protein is CASSLAGTNTGELFF.

The table lists this clone with a few counts. This chain connects TRBV7-3 to TRBJ2-2, with TRBD2 identical over 8 bases. Germline CDR1 and CDR2: SGHTA and FQGTGA. The CDR3 is 18 amino acids. V gave up 5 bases and J gave up 1 base; unmatched junction bases: 12. The DNA of the CDR3 is TGTGCCAGCAGCCCCCACGGTGGGGCGGGGGGGAACACCGGGGAGCTGTTTTTT. Residues: CASSPHGGAGGNTGELFF.

This sequence joins TRBV28 and TRBJ2-1; 11 positions agree with TRBD2. The CDR3 covers 15 residues. V lost 1 base, J lost 7 bases, and 3 bases stayed unmatched. Germline V gives CDR1 MDHEN, CDR2 SYDVKM. The CDR3 DNA is TGTGCCAGCAGTTTATACTCTAGCGGGAGGAATGAGCAGTTCTTC. Its protein product is CASSLYSSGRNEQFF.

The chain joins TRBV10-2 to TRBJ2-7; 16 bases line up with TRBD2. V was pared by 8 bases and J by 9 bases, with 7 bases of the junction left unmatched. The CDR3 is made up of 14 amino acids. The V gene's germline CDR1 is WSHSY and CDR2 SAAADI. In nucleotides, the CDR3 is TGCGCCAGCTACCCGGGACTAGCGGGGGGGACGCAGTACTTC. Its protein product is CASYPGLAGGTQYF.

V is TRBV5-6 and J is TRBJ2-7; 9 positions match TRBD2. Germline assignment: CDR1 SGHDT and CDR2 YYEEEE. The CDR3 extends over 15 amino acids. V shed 0 bases, J shed 6 bases, and the junction held 7 bases outside the gene matches. CDR3 in amino acids: CASSLGLADSSEQYF. The DNA for the CDR3 is TGTGCCAGCAGCTTGGGACTAGCGGATTCTTCCGAGCAGTACTTC.

CDR3 in amino acids: CASSMDRVQNIQYF. DNA for the CDR3: TGTGCCAGTAGTATGGACAGGGTTCAAAACATTCAGTACTTC. The V gene is TRBV19, the J gene TRBJ2-4; 8 positions agree with TRBD1. Germline loops: CDR1 LNHDA, CDR2 SQIVND (reference sequence). CDR3 length: 14 residues. V shed 3 bases and J 5 bases; nucleotides not matched to a gene: 3.

In this sample, this clone turned up a few times. The V gene is TRBV7-2, the J gene TRBJ2-5; 12 positions agree with TRBD2. V lost 3 bases, J lost 5 bases, and 7 bases stayed unmatched. The CDR3 runs 16 residues. In germline, CDR1 is SGHTA, CDR2 FQGNSA. CDR3 loop: CASSLGGLAGLETQYF. In nucleotides, the CDR3 is TGTGCCAGCAGCTTGGGAGGACTAGCGGGGCTTGAGACCCAGTACTTC.

A single count supports this clone. The chain is built from TRBV27 and TRBJ2-3; D might be TRBD2 (7 bases). Germline CDR1 and CDR2: MNHEY and SMNVEV (reference sequence). V was shortened by 6 bases and J by 0 bases, with 10 bases between the two germline ends. This CDR3 has 14 amino acids. CDR3 DNA sequence: TGTGCCAGCAGGGGGGGGCGTAGCACAGATACGCAGTATTTT. Translated, it gives CASRGGRSTDTQYF.

V usage is TRBV5-6 and J usage is TRBJ2-2; a possible D gene is TRBD1 (5 bases). The germline V gene has CDR1 SGHDT and CDR2 YYEEEE. The CDR3 totals 15 residues. V lost 1 base and J lost 2, with 9 bases in between. DNA of the CDR3: TGTGCCAGCAGCTTGACAGGTTCTAACACCGGGGAGCTGTTTTTT. Encoded protein: CASSLTGSNTGELFF.

The chain recombines TRBV6-4 with TRBJ2-5; TRBD2 aligns across 13 bases. The CDR3 runs to 15 residues. Unmatched junction bases numbered 0, after V lost 3 bases and J lost 2 bases. Germline CDR1 reads MRHNA; CDR2 reads SNTAGT. The CDR3 region has the DNA TGTGCCAGCAGTGAGACTAGCGGGGGGCAAGAGACCCAGTACTTC. This encodes CASSETSGGQETQYF.

The chain is built from TRBV29-1 and TRBJ1-2; TRBD1 agrees at 11 bases. The V and J ends lost 6 bases and 0 bases, in that order; junction bases with no gene match: 6. The CDR3 is made up of 15 amino acids. Per the germline V gene, CDR1 is SQVTM and CDR2 is ANQGSEA. The CDR3 spells CSVGDRGRANYGYTF. CDR3 DNA: TGCAGCGTCGGGGACAGGGGGAGAGCTAACTATGGCTACACCTTC. Full variable domain (missing parts from reference TRBV29-1 and TRBJ1-2): SAVISQKPSRDICQRGTSLTIQCQVDSQVTMMFWYRQQPGQSLTLIATANQGSEATYESGFVIDKFPISRPNLTFSTLTVSNMSPEDSSIYLCSVGDRGRANYGYTFGSGTRLTVV.

The chain couples TRBV5-8 to TRBJ1-2, with 7 positions matching TRBD1. The CDR3 is made up of 15 amino acids. CDR1 is SGHTS and CDR2 is YDEGEE in the germline V gene. The trim removed 3 bases at V and 2 bases at J, leaving 7 bases unmatched. Written as DNA, the CDR3 is TGTGCCAGCAGCTGGGGACAGAGATCGAACTATGGCTACACCTTC. Translated: CASSWGQRSNYGYTF.

The chain uses TRBV19 and TRBJ1-1; weak D call: TRBD1 (6 bases). The germline CDR1 and CDR2 sequences are LNHDA and SQIVND (reference sequence). V was trimmed by 6 bases and J by 1 base, leaving 15 bases between them. The CDR3 length is 15 residues. CDR3 amino acids: CASREYGTQNTEAFF. In DNA form, the CDR3 reads TGTGCCAGTAGGGAATACGGGACACAGAACACTGAAGCTTTCTTT.

The rearrangement links TRBV4-1 to TRBJ2-3; 9 bases align to TRBD2. The CDR3 loop spans 16 amino acids. Germline CDR1 MGHRA, CDR2 YSYEKL. With V trimmed by 3 bases and J by 0 bases, 4 bases remained unmatched. The CDR3 sequence is CASSQPLAGSTDTQYF. Here the CDR3 DNA reads TGCGCCAGCAGCCAGCCTCTAGCGGGGAGCACAGATACGCAGTATTTT.

The gene calls are TRBV28 and TRBJ2-2; TRBD1 matches at 8 bases. With 4 bases clipped from V and 2 bases from J, the junction kept 6 bases outside the gene matches. The CDR3 sequence is 16 residues long. Germline CDR1 MDHEN, CDR2 SYDVKM. The CDR3, as DNA: TGTGCCAGCAGTTCCACCGGGACAGGAAACACCGGGGAGCTGTTTTTT. This gives the protein CASSSTGTGNTGELFF.